The 31 T cell receptor beta chains below were found in one sample sequenced in a study of cytomegalovirus exposure and HLA in healthy donors. With 60 Vbeta and 13 Jbeta primers, the PCR was carried out. Data came from immunoSEQ multiplex PCR; TCRdb stores just in-frame clones and leaves some out. The sample gives approximately 110,000 clones, 60% to 75% of which show up once; approximately 10% is in the top ten. Sequencing was done on a sample of PBMCs. These receptors all stem from a man in his forties in good health and CMV-seropositive.

The V and J genes are TRBV28 and TRBJ1-5; 8 positions match TRBD1. Trimming at V came to 7 bases and at J to 6 bases, leaving 8 bases not matched to a gene. The CDR3 covers 14 residues. Germline assignment: CDR1 MDHEN and CDR2 SYDVKM. CDR3 residues: CASNRGQGRQPQHF. DNA of the CDR3: TGTGCCAGCAACCGAGGACAGGGTCGTCAGCCCCAGCATTTT. The full variable domain, in which reference TRBV28 and TRBJ1-5 provide the parts outside the CDR3, is DVKVTQSSRYLVKRTGEKVFLECVQDMDHENMFWYRQDPGLGLRLIYFSYDVKMKEKGDIPEGYSVSREKKERFSLILESASTNQTSMYLCASNRGQGRQPQHFGDGTRLSIL.

This rearrangement joins TRBV30 to TRBJ2-1; D ambiguous. CDR3 length: 13 amino acids. Germline CDR1 GTSNPN, CDR2 SVGIG (reference sequence). V was trimmed by 1 base and J by 9 bases, leaving 13 bases between them. The CDR3 region is CAWSARYSGEQFF. CDR3 nucleotide sequence: TGTGCCTGGAGTGCCAGGTACTCCGGTGAGCAGTTCTTC.

The chain couples TRBV29-1 to TRBJ2-5; the match to TRBD2 covers 7 bases. The J call may be incorrect, as the DNA end agrees better with TRBJ2-7. Germline loops: CDR1 SQVTM, CDR2 ANQGSEA. The CDR3 sequence is 13 residues long. This CDR3 reads CSVDRLAVGEQYF. CDR3 sequence (DNA): TGCAGCGTTGATCGGCTAGCGGTCGGCGAGCAGTACTTC.

The V gene is TRBV28, the J gene TRBJ1-1; tentative D call: TRBD1 (6 bases). Germline V lookup: CDR1 MDHEN, CDR2 SYDVKM. Deletions cut 5 bases from V and 1 base from J, with 8 bases between. The CDR3 length is 13 residues. DNA of the CDR3: TGTGCCAGCAGTCGACAGGAGAACACTGAAGCTTTCTTT. It specifies CASSRQENTEAFF.

The V call is TRBV4-1, the J call TRBJ1-1; 7 bases line up with TRBD1. CDR1 and CDR2 (germline): MGHRA, YSYEKL. The CDR3 totals 13 residues. After removal of 7 bases from V and 0 bases from J, the junction contained 2 bases not matched to a gene. CDR3 DNA: TGCGCCAGCACCGACAGGGTGAACACTGAAGCTTTCTTT. Protein sequence: CASTDRVNTEAFF.

CDR3 amino acids: CASSEMAFSTEAFF. The CDR3, as DNA: TGCGCCAGCAGTGAAATGGCATTCAGCACTGAAGCTTTCTTT. This chain links TRBV10-1 with TRBJ1-1; D not resolved. V dropped 3 bases and J dropped 4 bases, with 12 bases sitting between them. There are 14 residues in the CDR3. CDR1 WNHNN and CDR2 SYGVQD come from the germline V gene (reference sequence).

This clone was detected only once. The chain uses TRBV9 and TRBJ2-5; TRBD2 is a possible D gene (6 bases). This CDR3 region has 14 residues. Between the trimmed V and J ends, which lost 0 bases and 6 bases, there was a span of 12 bases. Germline V lookup: CDR1 SGDLS, CDR2 YYNGEE. CDR3 bases: TGTGCCAGCAGCGTAGATGGCGGGATAAAGACCCAGTACTTC. Its protein is CASSVDGGIKTQYF.

This clone has just a few counts. V usage is TRBV6-5 and J usage is TRBJ2-1; D is ambiguous. The CDR3 has 16 amino acids. Germline lookup yields CDR1 MNHEY and CDR2 SVGAGI. Trimming shortened V by 0 bases and J by 0 bases, and 9 bases separated the two germline ends. This CDR3 reads CASSYSAENSYNEQFF. The CDR3 nucleotides read TGTGCCAGCAGTTACTCGGCGGAAAACTCCTACAATGAGCAGTTCTTC.

The rearrangement joins TRBV2 to TRBJ1-4; perhaps TRBD1 as D (5 bases). V was trimmed by 7 bases and J by 13 bases, leaving 16 bases between them. CDR3 length: 12 residues. Looked up from germline, CDR1 is SNHLY and CDR2 is FYNNEI. CDR3 bases: TGTGCCAGCACCGGGGAGGGGTTTCGACTGTTTTTT. The encoded protein is CASTGEGFRLFF.

V usage is TRBV9 and J usage is TRBJ2-1, with D maybe TRBD2 (5 bases). The CDR3 covers 14 residues. Trimming stripped 3 bases from V and 6 bases from J, with 13 bases between. Looked up from germline, CDR1 is SGDLS and CDR2 is YYNGEE. CDR3 protein: CASSGTSASNEQFF. In DNA form, the CDR3 reads TGTGCCAGCAGCGGGACTTCGGCTAGCAATGAGCAGTTCTTC.

This chain connects TRBV9 to TRBJ2-5, with 8 bases matching TRBD2. Germline CDR1 reads SGDLS; CDR2 reads YYNGEE. V lost 0 bases and J lost 2; bases outside the gene matches: 3. The CDR3 is 15 amino acids. The CDR3: CASSVGTSKQETQYF. For the CDR3, the DNA is TGTGCCAGCAGCGTAGGGACTAGCAAACAAGAGACCCAGTACTTC.

The chain combines TRBV28 with TRBJ2-7, with a possible D match to TRBD2 (6 bases). V was trimmed by 3 bases and J by 0 bases, leaving 9 bases between them. Germline V gene lookup returns CDR1 MDHEN and CDR2 SYDVKM. There are 14 residues in the CDR3. This CDR3 is CASSLKRASYEQYF. CDR3 nucleotide sequence: TGTGCCAGCAGTTTGAAGCGGGCCTCCTACGAGCAGTACTTC.

The V call is TRBV11-2, the J call TRBJ1-1, with TRBD1 as a possible D gene (6 bases). Looked up from germline, CDR1 is SGHAT and CDR2 is FQNNGV. Trimming took 1 base from V and 1 from J, leaving 7 bases between them. CDR3 size: 14 residues. CDR3 amino acids: CASSLGTENTEAFF. For the CDR3, the DNA is TGTGCCAGCAGCTTAGGGACAGAGAACACTGAAGCTTTCTTT. Supplemented by reference TRBV11-2 and TRBJ1-1, the full variable domain reads EAGVAQSPRYKIIEKRQSVAFWCNPISGHATLYWYQQILGQGPKLLIQFQNNGVVDDSQLPKDRFSAERLKGVDSTLKIQPAKLEDSAVYLCASSLGTENTEAFFGQGTRLTVV.

The genes are TRBV6-5 and TRBJ2-3; tentatively, D is TRBD2 (5 bases). This CDR3 contains 13 residues. The germline gives CDR1 MNHEY, CDR2 SVGAGI. The V gene lost 6 bases and the J gene lost 6 bases, with 13 bases spanning the gap. The CDR3 reads CASSLGRYDTQYF. CDR3 DNA: TGTGCCAGCAGCCTAGGGAGATACGATACGCAGTATTTT.

The chain uses TRBV29-1 and TRBJ2-7, with D possibly TRBD1 on 5 matching bases. The CDR3 runs 12 residues. V lost 7 bases and J 2 bases, leaving 12 bases between the germline ends. Germline V gives CDR1 SQVTM, CDR2 ANQGSEA. CDR3 sequence: CSAGDSPYEQYV. The DNA for the CDR3 is TGCAGCGCCGGCGACAGTCCCTACGAGCAGTACGTC.

Only one count was recorded for this clone. J is TRBJ2-2 and V is TRBV7-8, with no clear D. V dropped 6 bases and J dropped 1 base, with 6 bases sitting between them. CDR3 length equals 13 residues. The germline CDR1 and CDR2 sequences are SGHVS and FQNEAQ. The chain's CDR3 is CASRGGNTGELFF. CDR3 bases: TGTGCCAGCAGAGGCGGGAACACCGGGGAGCTGTTTTTT.

This chain uses TRBV30 with TRBJ2-1; 8 nucleotides align to TRBD2. J gave up 2 bases and V 3 bases, and 3 bases lay outside the gene matches. CDR1 and CDR2 (germline): GTSNPN, SVGIG (reference sequence). The CDR3 loop spans 14 amino acids. The chain's CDR3 is CAWRVSGTYNEQFF. CDR3 in DNA: TGTGCCTGGAGGGTTAGCGGGACCTACAATGAGCAGTTCTTC.

The genes are TRBV5-1 and TRBJ2-7, with TRBD1 identical over 7 bases. The germline CDR1 and CDR2 sequences are SGHRS and YFSETQ. Trimming took 2 bases from V and 2 from J; bases not matched to a gene: 13. The length of the CDR3 is 17 residues. CDR3 sequence (DNA): TGCGCCAGCAGCTTTGGACATACCGGGACAGTGGCCTACGAGCAGTACTTC. Its translation: CASSFGHTGTVAYEQYF.

The rearrangement uses TRBV6-5 and TRBJ2-7, with 9 positions matching TRBD2. This CDR3 is 14 amino acids long. Trimming cost V 6 bases and J 3 bases; bases outside gene matches: 6. Germline V gives CDR1 MNHEY, CDR2 SVGAGI. As DNA, the CDR3 is TGTGCCAGCAGCTCGGGACTAGCATTCTACGAGCAGTACTTC. This encodes CASSSGLAFYEQYF.

The sample holds one count of this clone. V gene TRBV6-5 combines with J gene TRBJ2-5; a weak D match, TRBD1 (5 bases). V was cut by 5 bases and J by 5 bases, with 18 bases left in between. Germline V gives CDR1 MNHEY, CDR2 SVGAGI. The CDR3 length is 15 residues. The CDR3 region is CASSLDRGSGETQYF. The CDR3 coding sequence is TGTGCCAGCAGTCTTGATAGGGGATCAGGGGAGACCCAGTACTTC.

V and J are TRBV9 and TRBJ2-1, with TRBD2 matching 9 bases. The length of the CDR3 is 15 residues. Germline CDR1 and CDR2: SGDLS and YYNGEE. The trim removed 0 bases at V and 7 bases at J, leaving 5 bases unmatched. The CDR3: CASSVVGGRANEQFF. The CDR3 DNA reads as TGTGCCAGCAGCGTAGTTGGCGGGAGGGCTAATGAGCAGTTCTTC.

The chain joins TRBV6-1 to TRBJ2-1; D is possibly TRBD1 (6 bases). CDR3 length: 14 residues. The V end lost 4 bases, the J end lost 6 bases, and 13 bases lay between the germline ends. Germline CDR1 is MNHNS and CDR2 is SASEGT. The CDR3 bases are TGTGCCAGCAGTGGGCAGGGGTTTTCCAATGAGCAGTTCTTC. Translation gives CASSGQGFSNEQFF.

CDR3 nucleotide sequence: TGTGCCAGCAGCTTAGCGCGGGCAGCGGGCCGCTACAATGAGCAGTTCTTC. It yields the protein CASSLARAAGRYNEQFF. V and J are TRBV7-2 and TRBJ2-1, with D maybe TRBD2 (6 bases). Germline values: CDR1 SGHTA, CDR2 FQGNSA. The CDR3 covers 17 residues. V shed 0 bases and J shed 3 bases, with 15 bases lying between them.

There are a few counts of this clone. The chain is built from TRBV27 and TRBJ2-7; 9 bases are a match to TRBD1. V was pared by 2 bases and J by 3 bases, with 2 bases of the junction left unmatched. The CDR3 is made up of 14 amino acids. Looked up from germline, CDR1 is MNHEY and CDR2 is SMNVEV (reference sequence). CDR3 nucleotide sequence: TGTGCCAGCAGTTTACAGGACAGGGGCTACGAGCAGTACTTC. Its translation is CASSLQDRGYEQYF.

J is TRBJ2-2 and V is TRBV4-2; D call uncertain. Germline loops: CDR1 LGHNA, CDR2 YNFKEQ. Trimming stripped 4 bases from V and 4 bases from J, with 13 bases between. The length of the CDR3 is 15 residues. The CDR3 is CASSRDFPLTGELFF. In DNA, the CDR3 is TGTGCCAGCAGCCGCGACTTTCCACTCACCGGGGAGCTGTTTTTT.

This chain links TRBV5-4 with TRBJ1-4; the match to TRBD1 covers 9 bases. The germline gives CDR1 SGHNT, CDR2 YYREEE (reference sequence). V lost 4 bases and J lost 0; bases outside the gene matches: 4. The CDR3 contains 16 residues. Here the CDR3 reads CASSRDRGATNEKLFF. The CDR3 DNA sequence: TGTGCCAGCAGCCGAGACAGGGGGGCAACTAATGAAAAACTGTTTTTT.

This sequence joins TRBV5-4 and TRBJ1-2, with 9 positions matching TRBD1. The J segment lost 2 bases and the V segment lost 0 bases, leaving 2 bases of the junction unmatched. Germline assignment: CDR1 SGHNT and CDR2 YYREEE (reference sequence). The CDR3 totals 15 residues. The CDR3 nucleotides are TGTGCCAGCAGCTTGGCGGGACAGGGAAACTATGGCTACACCTTC. Translating it yields CASSLAGQGNYGYTF.

In its sample, this clone ranks as medium-sized. The chain links TRBV21-1 to TRBJ2-7; the DNA was not compared with TRBD1, the D call given in the table. TRBV21-1 is shown as a pseudogene. The CDR3 contains 20 residues. CDR3 DNA sequence: TGTGCCAGCAGCAAAGATTGGCGGTCCGGGACAGGGGCTAGCTCCTACGAGCAGTACGTC. Amino acids: CASSKDWRSGTGASSYEQYV.

This chain connects TRBV4-3 to TRBJ2-1; 8 bases line up with TRBD2. Germline V gives CDR1 LGHNA, CDR2 YSLEER. The CDR3 runs to 16 residues. J gave up 3 bases and V 1 base, and 5 bases lay outside the gene matches. This chain's CDR3 is CASSQGAGVGYNEQFF. CDR3 coding DNA: TGCGCCAGCAGCCAAGGAGCGGGAGTGGGCTACAATGAGCAGTTCTTC.

This clone was recorded once. The chain combines TRBV5-6 with TRBJ1-5; 7 bases are shared with TRBD1. Unmatched junction bases numbered 8, after V lost 4 bases and J lost 7 bases. The CDR3 is 14 residues long. Germline-derived CDR1 and CDR2 are SGHDT and YYEEEE. CDR3 DNA sequence: TGTGCCAGCAGCGTTACAGGGGTCGGACAGCCCCAGCATTTT. Translated: CASSVTGVGQPQHF.

This clone came up a few times. The J gene is TRBJ2-7, the V gene TRBV7-8, with D possibly matching TRBD1 (6 bases). CDR1 and CDR2 (germline): SGHVS, FQNEAQ. This CDR3 spans 14 amino acids. The V end lost 1 base, the J end lost 2 bases, and 9 bases lay between the germline ends. CDR3 in DNA: TGTGCCAGCAGCTTAGGACAGGAGACCTACGAGCAGTACGTC. Its protein product is CASSLGQETYEQYV.